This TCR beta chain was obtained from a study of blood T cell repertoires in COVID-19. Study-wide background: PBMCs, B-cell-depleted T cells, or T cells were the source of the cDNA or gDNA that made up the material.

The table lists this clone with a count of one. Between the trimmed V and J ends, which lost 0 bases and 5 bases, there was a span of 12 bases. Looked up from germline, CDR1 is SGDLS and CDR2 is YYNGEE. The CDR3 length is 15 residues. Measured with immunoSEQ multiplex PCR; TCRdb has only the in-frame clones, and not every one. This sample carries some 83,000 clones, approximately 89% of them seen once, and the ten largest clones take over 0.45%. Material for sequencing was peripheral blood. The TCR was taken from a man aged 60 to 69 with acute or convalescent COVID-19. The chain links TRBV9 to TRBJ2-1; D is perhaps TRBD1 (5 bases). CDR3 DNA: TGTGCCAGCAGCGTAGACAGGCGGTCAGACAATGAGCAGTTCTTC. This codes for CASSVDRRSDNEQFF.